This T cell receptor (beta chain) comes out of a study of blood T cells in healthy people across ages. CDR1 and CDR2 (germline): MNHEY, SMNVEV (reference sequence). V lost 2 bases and J 1 base, leaving 10 bases between the germline ends. The CDR3 has 15 residues. Using a J-beta primer mix together with a sample-barcoded 5' primer, a second PCR was run for about 6 to 11 cycles. TCRdb reprocessed the 5' RACE reads with MiXCR, giving one entry per CDR3 protein. The sample consists of over 1,200,000 distinct CDR3 sequences, around 59% of them appearing once. The sequence was obtained from a man younger than 35 in good health. The chain joins TRBV27 to TRBJ2-3, with D unclear. Sequencing input: blood. The CDR3 DNA follows: TGTGCCAGCAGTTTAGCAGCATTCCGCACAGATACGCAGTATTTT. Its translation is CASSLAAFRTDTQYF.